This T cell receptor (beta chain) was sequenced in a study of blood T cell repertoires in COVID-19. Turning to the study itself: The study drew acute and convalescent COVID-19 samples from the United States, Italy and Spain. The analysed material was cDNA or gDNA that came from T cells, B-cell-depleted T cells, or PBMCs.

Trimming shortened V by 2 bases and J by 3 bases, and 11 bases separated the two germline ends. The CDR3 covers 14 residues. Per germline, CDR1 MNHNY and CDR2 SVGAGI (reference sequence). In the source study's methods: Amplifying reference gene primers gave estimates of nucleated cell counts. The method was immunoSEQ multiplex PCR; TCRdb's version includes in-frame clones alone and lacks a portion of them. V, J and clone size derive from that table, while D and trimming were established from the DNA sequence. The data show under 150,000 clones, around three quarters seen once. In its sample, this clone was seen many times.

The sequencing input was peripheral blood. The chain uses TRBV6-6 and TRBJ2-7, with D possibly TRBD1 on 5 matching bases. The sequence derives from a human donor in a cohort sampled during active COVID-19. The CDR3 sequence: CASSYATGLYEQYF. CDR3 bases: TGTGCCAGCAGTTACGCCACAGGTCTCTACGAGCAGTACTTC.